This T cell receptor (beta chain) was profiled in a study of blood T cell repertoires in COVID-19. This table comes from immunoSEQ multiplex PCR, and its TCRdb copy is limited to in-frame clones, with some not included. The table has 150,000 to 200,000 clones, 85% to 90% seen once. The CDR3 spans 17 residues. The junction had 10 bases not matched to a gene; V was cut back by 5 bases and J by 1 base. The rearrangement uses TRBV23-1 and TRBJ1-5; 8 bases match TRBD1. TRBV23-1 is an open reading frame whose function is uncertain. Sequencing was done on a sample of peripheral blood. The receptor was isolated from a woman between 70 and 85 years old with COVID-19, enrolled during active disease. The CDR3 nucleotides are TGCGCCAGCAGTGGCAGGGGGCGTAGGATGAGCAATCAGCCCCAGCATTTT. Its translation is CASSGRGRRMSNQPQHF.